This T cell receptor (beta chain) appears in the sequencing data of a study of T-cell reconstitution after alpha-beta-depleted transplantation in children. V lost 8 bases and J lost 0, with 18 bases in between. The CDR3 is 16 residues long. Germline lookup yields CDR1 SNHLY and CDR2 FYNNEI. Whole-study results and caveats: High day-60 TCRbeta diversity in some patients came from surviving recipient T cells and thymic progenitors.

Unique molecular identifiers were incorporated during preparation of the TCRbeta library. TCRdb recomputed calls from the PCR reads with MiXCR, one row per CDR3 protein. The sample has about 900,000 distinct CDR3 sequences, about 29% seen once. Details on this clonotype: What it binds is not known.

The rearrangement joins TRBV2 to TRBJ2-3, with a weak D call TRBD1 (5 bases). This sequence originates from a boy younger than two who had a stem cell transplant for SCID, so the T cells may come from the graft donor. Source: PBMCs, mostly from graft donor cells, taken 360 days after TCRalphabeta/CD19-depleted stem cell transplant. The CDR3 protein is CASGALGIPSTDTQYF. In nucleotides, the CDR3 is TGTGCCAGCGGGGCACTGGGAATCCCTAGCACAGATACGCAGTATTTT.